Sequencing of this TCR beta chain was carried out in a study of OX40 agonist ivuxolimab in advanced cancers. The CDR3 runs 11 residues. Germline-derived CDR1 and CDR2 are SGHAT and FQNNGV. The V gene lost 1 base and the J gene lost 8 bases, with 5 bases spanning the gap. Worth noting for this clone: What it binds is not known.

Broader study findings: Certain nonresponders likewise exhibited a low normalized T-cell clonal expansion.

Sequencing was performed with immunoSEQ multiplex PCR; in TCRdb, only in-frame clones are kept and a portion is missing. The sample contains some 30,000 clones, around 74% of which appear only once. Excluded were patients having autoimmune disease history or systemic immunosuppression. The rearrangement uses TRBV11-2 and TRBJ1-1; D unclear. This material consisted of CD4+ or CD8+ T cells sorted from blood, taken in a trial of the OX40 agonist ivuxolimab. The receptor was isolated from an adult with an advanced solid tumor such as melanoma, head and neck, liver or kidney cancer. CDR3 in DNA: TGTGCCAGCAGCTTAGTCACCGAAGCTTTCTTT. Its translation: CASSLVTEAFF.